Listed below are T cell receptor beta chains from one sample, sequenced in a study of shared clonotypes between healthy human individuals. Clones were sequenced by immunoSEQ multiplex PCR, and TCRdb holds only the in-frame ones, with some missing. The table lists about 670,000 clones, approximately 75% of them singletons. Sequencing was performed on memory CD4+ T cells sorted from blood. The origin of the receptors is a woman younger than 45 in good health. Each CDR3 is given with its conserved first and last residue. Each record gives: clone size, J gene, V gene, D gene, CDR3 DNA, CDR3 protein. D genes are given only for firm matches. Clone size, where shown, is once, few, many, or a class for clones that have expanded.

clone size: NA
J gene: TRBJ2-1
V gene: TRBV11-2
D gene: NA
CDR3 DNA: TGTGCCAGCAGCCCCGGGCCCTTATCCGATGAGCAGTTCTTC
CDR3 protein: CASSPGPLSDEQFF

clone size: NA
J gene: TRBJ1-1
V gene: TRBV29-1
D gene: NA
CDR3 DNA: TGCAGCGTTGCCAGGGGGAACACTGAAGCTTTCTTT
CDR3 protein: CSVARGNTEAFF

clone size: NA
J gene: TRBJ2-1
V gene: TRBV25-1
D gene: TRBD2
CDR3 DNA: TGTGCCAGCGGCGCACGAGAGACTAGCGGGAGCAATGAGCAGTTCTTC
CDR3 protein: CASGARETSGSNEQFF

clone size: few
J gene: TRBJ2-3
V gene: TRBV6-6
D gene: TRBD2
CDR3 DNA: TGTGCCAGCAGTTACTCGAGCGGGAGCGAACGGACGCAGTATTTT
CDR3 protein: CASSYSSGSERTQYF

clone size: NA
J gene: TRBJ1-4
V gene: TRBV2
D gene: TRBD1
CDR3 DNA: TGTGCCAGCAGACCCCAGGGACAGGTTATGGAAAAACTGTTTTTT
CDR3 protein: CASRPQGQVMEKLFF

clone size: NA
J gene: TRBJ2-7
V gene: TRBV5-1
D gene: NA
CDR3 DNA: TGCGCCAGCAGCGAGCCCGGGACGGGAAGAAGGGAGCAGTACTTC
CDR3 protein: CASSEPGTGRREQYF

clone size: many
J gene: TRBJ2-7
V gene: TRBV7-2
D gene: TRBD2
CDR3 DNA: TGTGCCAGCAGCTTAACTAGCGGGGGGAGCTCCTACGAGCAGTACTTC
CDR3 protein: CASSLTSGGSSYEQYF

clone size: NA
J gene: TRBJ2-7
V gene: TRBV5-1
D gene: NA
CDR3 DNA: TGCGCCAGCAGCACGGGGTTAGCGGAGACGGACGAGCAGTACTTC
CDR3 protein: CASSTGLAETDEQYF

clone size: NA
J gene: TRBJ2-7
V gene: TRBV28
D gene: NA
CDR3 DNA: TGTGCCAGCAGTTTATTCCCGGGACTCACCTACGAGCAGTACTTC
CDR3 protein: CASSLFPGLTYEQYF

clone size: NA
J gene: TRBJ1-3
V gene: TRBV19
D gene: NA
CDR3 DNA: TGTGCCTCCGGGGCCGGGGGAAACACCATATATTTT
CDR3 protein: CASGAGGNTIYF

clone size: NA
J gene: TRBJ2-3
V gene: TRBV5-1
D gene: NA
CDR3 DNA: TGCGCCAGCAGCTTGGGCCCGGGAGCTGCGACAGATACGCAGTATTTT
CDR3 protein: CASSLGPGAATDTQYF

clone size: NA
J gene: TRBJ2-2
V gene: TRBV11-2
D gene: NA
CDR3 DNA: TGTGCCAGCAGTATCAGCACCGGGGAGCTGTTTTTT
CDR3 protein: CASSISTGELFF

clone size: NA
J gene: TRBJ2-3
V gene: TRBV6-5
D gene: NA
CDR3 DNA: TGTGCCAGCAGTCCGACCTTCACAGATACGCAGTATTTT
CDR3 protein: CASSPTFTDTQYF

clone size: few
J gene: TRBJ2-7
V gene: TRBV18
D gene: TRBD1
CDR3 DNA: TGTGCCAGCTCACCACGGACAGGGGGCTACGAGCAGTACTTC
CDR3 protein: CASSPRTGGYEQYF

clone size: NA
J gene: TRBJ2-3
V gene: TRBV18
D gene: TRBD1
CDR3 DNA: TGTGCCAGCTCACCCGGGACAGGAAGGACAGATACGCAGTATTTT
CDR3 protein: CASSPGTGRTDTQYF

clone size: NA
J gene: TRBJ1-5
V gene: TRBV28
D gene: TRBD1
CDR3 DNA: TGTGCCAGCCGGAGGCAGAGGGACAGGGTTAACAATCAGCCCCAGCATTTT
CDR3 protein: CASRRQRDRVNNQPQHF

clone size: NA
J gene: TRBJ2-7
V gene: TRBV28
D gene: TRBD2
CDR3 DNA: TGTGCCAGCAGCCCCGGCTTTGGACTAGTCCACTCCTACGAGCAGTACTTC
CDR3 protein: CASSPGFGLVHSYEQYF

clone size: NA
J gene: TRBJ2-2
V gene: TRBV5-1
D gene: TRBD1
CDR3 DNA: TGCGCCAGCAGCTTGGCCGTGACAGGGGAGTTCCCGAACACCGGGGAGCTGTTTTTT
CDR3 protein: CASSLAVTGEFPNTGELFF

clone size: NA
J gene: TRBJ1-2
V gene: TRBV23-1
D gene: NA
CDR3 DNA: TGCGCCAGCAGTCAATTCGGACGAAAAGGCTACACCTTC
CDR3 protein: CASSQFGRKGYTF

clone size: few
J gene: TRBJ2-7
V gene: TRBV28
D gene: TRBD1
CDR3 DNA: TGTGCCAGCAGTTTACTGGGACAGGGGTCGGGCGAGCAGTACTTC
CDR3 protein: CASSLLGQGSGEQYF

clone size: few
J gene: TRBJ1-2
V gene: TRBV28
D gene: NA
CDR3 DNA: TGTGCCAGCAGTCCAGCGTGGGGGCGCGGCTATGGCTACACCTTC
CDR3 protein: CASSPAWGRGYGYTF

clone size: few
J gene: TRBJ1-1
V gene: TRBV7-9
D gene: TRBD1
CDR3 DNA: TGTGCCAGCAGCCTAGGAGTATTGGGACAGGGAGAAACTGAAGCTTTCTTT
CDR3 protein: CASSLGVLGQGETEAFF

clone size: many
J gene: TRBJ2-1
V gene: TRBV5-4
D gene: TRBD2
CDR3 DNA: TGTGCCAGCAGCTTGGAAGCAGCGGGGTACAATGAGCAGTTCTTC
CDR3 protein: CASSLEAAGYNEQFF

clone size: NA
J gene: TRBJ2-1
V gene: TRBV27
D gene: NA
CDR3 DNA: TGTGCCAGCAGTTTTAAGGCTTTCTCGAAGAATGAGCAGTTCTTC
CDR3 protein: CASSFKAFSKNEQFF

clone size: NA
J gene: TRBJ2-7
V gene: TRBV4-1
D gene: NA
CDR3 DNA: TGCGCCAGCAGCCACCCAAACCGGAGGGTGTACGAGCAGTACTTC
CDR3 protein: CASSHPNRRVYEQYF

clone size: NA
J gene: TRBJ2-7
V gene: TRBV2
D gene: TRBD2
CDR3 DNA: TGTGCCAGCAGCGTGAGTACTAGCGGGAGGGCCGAGCAGTACTTC
CDR3 protein: CASSVSTSGRAEQYF

clone size: NA
J gene: TRBJ2-5
V gene: TRBV7-9
D gene: NA
CDR3 DNA: TGTGCCAGCGGTAGAGGATCAGGGGCAGAGACCCAGTACTTC
CDR3 protein: CASGRGSGAETQYF

clone size: NA
J gene: TRBJ2-1
V gene: TRBV11-2
D gene: NA
CDR3 DNA: TGTGCCAGCAGCTTCTGGGTTGGGATCGAGCAGTTCTTC
CDR3 protein: CASSFWVGIEQFF

clone size: NA
J gene: TRBJ2-7
V gene: TRBV27
D gene: NA
CDR3 DNA: TGTGCCAGCAGTTTGACATCCTACGAGCAGTACTTC
CDR3 protein: CASSLTSYEQYF

clone size: NA
J gene: TRBJ2-5
V gene: TRBV6-1
D gene: NA
CDR3 DNA: TGTGCCAGCAGTCTCCGGATGGAGACCCAGTACTTC
CDR3 protein: CASSLRMETQYF

clone size: NA
J gene: TRBJ2-7
V gene: TRBV7-2
D gene: NA
CDR3 DNA: TGTGCCAGCAGGGGTAGGACTTCCTACGAGCAGTACTTC
CDR3 protein: CASRGRTSYEQYF

clone size: NA
J gene: TRBJ1-5
V gene: TRBV19
D gene: NA
CDR3 DNA: TGTGCCAGTAGTATAGGAATCAGGACATGGGGCCAGCCCCAGCATTTT
CDR3 protein: CASSIGIRTWGQPQHF

clone size: NA
J gene: TRBJ2-2
V gene: TRBV2
D gene: NA
CDR3 DNA: TGTGCCAGCAGTGGGGCAGGGCCGACCGGGGAGCTGTTTTTT
CDR3 protein: CASSGAGPTGELFF

clone size: NA
J gene: TRBJ2-5
V gene: TRBV30
D gene: NA
CDR3 DNA: TGTGCCTGGAGTGTGGCAGGGTGGGAGACCCAGTACTTC
CDR3 protein: CAWSVAGWETQYF

clone size: NA
J gene: TRBJ2-3
V gene: TRBV2
D gene: TRBD2
CDR3 DNA: TGTGCCAGCAGTCCTCGGACTAGCGGTTCAGATACGCAGTATTTT
CDR3 protein: CASSPRTSGSDTQYF

clone size: NA
J gene: TRBJ1-5
V gene: TRBV28
D gene: TRBD1
CDR3 DNA: TGTGCCAGCAGTTGGCCGCGGGACAGGGGGTTAGCGGGCAATCAGCCCCAGCATTTT
CDR3 protein: CASSWPRDRGLAGNQPQHF

clone size: once
J gene: TRBJ2-2
V gene: TRBV4-1
D gene: TRBD2
CDR3 DNA: TGCGCCAGCAGCCATCCCGTCTCCCGCAGCGGGAGTAACGGGGAGCTGTTTTTT
CDR3 protein: CASSHPVSRSGSNGELFF

clone size: few
J gene: TRBJ2-6
V gene: TRBV27
D gene: TRBD1
CDR3 DNA: TGTGCCAGCAGTTTCGGGACAGCCCCTTCTGGGGCCAACGTCCTGACTTTC
CDR3 protein: CASSFGTAPSGANVLTF

clone size: NA
J gene: TRBJ2-7
V gene: TRBV29-1
D gene: TRBD2
CDR3 DNA: TGCAGCGTTGAAGGGCCTAGCGGGAGAGCCTCCTACGAGCAGTACTTC
CDR3 protein: CSVEGPSGRASYEQYF

clone size: NA
J gene: TRBJ1-1
V gene: TRBV25-1
D gene: NA
CDR3 DNA: TGTGCCAGCAGTGATCGCCAGATTCCAGGGACTGAAGCTTTCTTT
CDR3 protein: CASSDRQIPGTEAFF